Listed below are T cell receptor beta chains from one sample, sequenced in a study of blood T cell repertoires in COVID-19. Clones were read by immunoSEQ multiplex PCR, and TCRdb kept only the in-frame ones, dropping some. The sample lists around 180,000 clones, roughly 87% seen once, with around 2% in the top ten. The material sequenced was PBMCs or T cells enriched from blood (not recorded which). The receptor set was obtained from a middle-aged woman with acute COVID-19. Both conserved end residues are part of each CDR3. The D gene is left open where the match is weak. Clone size is not always given. Where it is, it says once, few, many or a class for expanded clones.

TRBV6-5,TRBD1,TRBJ2-5,14,-,TGTGCCAGCAGCCAAACAGGGGACATGGAGACCCAGTACTTC,CASSQTGDMETQYF
TRBV25-1,-,TRBJ1-6,13,-,TGTGCCAGCAACGCGGGGGCGAATTCACCCCTCCACTTT,CASNAGANSPLHF
TRBV18,TRBD2,TRBJ2-3,16,few,TGTGCCAGCTCACTAGCTAGCGGGGGGCCCACAGATACGCAGTATTTT,CASSLASGGPTDTQYF
TRBV7-6,TRBD1,TRBJ1-1,14,-,TGTGCCAGCAGCAAAAACAGGGGTTCTGGTGAAGCTTTCTTT,CASSKNRGSGEAFF
TRBV7-8,-,TRBJ2-3,14,-,TGTGCCAGCAGCGCCATGAGGGTTGCAGATACGCAGTATTTT,CASSAMRVADTQYF
TRBV6-2/TRBV6-3,-,TRBJ2-7,11,-,TGTGCCAGCAGCGTAGCATCCGAGCAGTACTTC,CASSVASEQYF
TRBV10-3,TRBD1,TRBJ2-2,16,-,TGTGCCATCAGTGACCGGACAGGATTGAACACCGGGGAGCTGTTTTTT,CAISDRTGLNTGELFF
TRBV6-6,-,TRBJ1-2,16,-,TGTGCCAGCAGAAACACCGGGACAAATGATAACTATGGCTACACCTTC,CASRNTGTNDNYGYTF
TRBV9,-,TRBJ2-7,16,-,TGTGCCAGCAGCGTAGGGGCCAGGGCAAGCTCCTACGAGCAGTACTTC,CASSVGARASSYEQYF
TRBV10-3,TRBD2,TRBJ2-7,16,-,TGTGCCATCAGGAAAACTAGCGGTAAGAACTCCTACGAGCAGTACTTC,CAIRKTSGKNSYEQYF
TRBV29-1,TRBD1,TRBJ1-2,14,-,TGCAGCGTTGACGGGACAGGGGGAAACTATGGCTACACCTTC,CSVDGTGGNYGYTF
TRBV5-6,-,TRBJ2-7,12,-,TGTGCCAGCAGCTCCTCCTCGTACGAGCAGTACTTC,CASSSSSYEQYF
TRBV30,-,TRBJ1-6,13,-,TGTGCCTGGAACGCGGGCCCCAATTCACCCCTCCACTTT,CAWNAGPNSPLHF
TRBV18,-,TRBJ2-3,13,-,TGTGCCAGCTCTAATATAGGGGCAGATACGCAGTATTTT,CASSNIGADTQYF
TRBV7-6,TRBD1,TRBJ2-7,14,-,TGTGCCAGCAGCTTAGGGGACAGGTTCGGGGAGCAGTACTTC,CASSLGDRFGEQYF
TRBV5-5,-,TRBJ1-5,15,-,TGTGCCAGCAGCGGGCAGGGCGAAGGGAATCAGCCCCAGCATTTT,CASSGQGEGNQPQHF
TRBV6-5,-,TRBJ2-5,15,-,TGTGCCAGCAGTTACGGCCCGGGACTTCAAGAGACCCAGTACTTC,CASSYGPGLQETQYF
TRBV5-1,TRBD1,TRBJ2-5,13,-,TGCGCCAGCAGCAAGGGACAGGAAGAGACCCAGTACTTC,CASSKGQEETQYF
TRBV7-9,TRBD1,TRBJ1-1,14,-,TGTGCCAGCAGCCACAGGGGGTCGGACACTGAAGCTTTCTTT,CASSHRGSDTEAFF
TRBV18,TRBD1,TRBJ1-5,15,-,TGTGCCAGCTCACCCGGGACAGGGATAATCCAGCCCCAGCATTTT,CASSPGTGIIQPQHF
TRBV21-1,-,TRBJ1-2,19,once,TGTGCCAGCAGCAAGGGCCCTCAGGGGGTGACAGGGGGTGACTATGGCTACACCTTC,CASSKGPQGVTGGDYGYTF
TRBV4-3,TRBD2,TRBJ2-2,19,once,TGCGCCAGCAGCCAGAGCCTTTCGGCCGGGGAGGGAAACACCGGGGAGCTGTTTTTT,CASSQSLSAGEGNTGELFF
TRBV14,-,TRBJ1-2,12,-,TGTGCCAGCAGCTTCTTAACAGGGGGCTACACCTTC,CASSFLTGGYTF
TRBV5-5,-,TRBJ1-4,15,-,TGTGCCAGCAGCCTACCTAGGGACACCAATGAAAAACTGTTTTTT,CASSLPRDTNEKLFF
TRBV6-1,-,TRBJ1-5,14,-,TGTGCCAGCAGTGAAATAGGAACGGGACAGCCCCAGCATTTT,CASSEIGTGQPQHF
TRBV10-1,TRBD1,TRBJ1-3,14,-,TGCGCCAGCCGACAGGGGAGGGCTGGAAACACCATATATTTT,CASRQGRAGNTIYF
TRBV24-1,TRBD1,TRBJ1-3,12,-,TGTGCCACCAGTGCCAGGGGGGACACCATATATTTT,CATSARGDTIYF
TRBV13,TRBD2,TRBJ2-5,14,-,TGTGCCAGCAGTTTGAGCGGGATACAAGAGACCCAGTACTTC,CASSLSGIQETQYF
TRBV9,TRBD2,TRBJ2-5,15,-,TGTGCCAGCAGTCCAGGACTAGCGGGAGGAGAGACCCAGTACTTC,CASSPGLAGGETQYF
TRBV7-2,-,TRBJ2-7,13,-,TGTGCCAGCAGCTTAGGGGACATCTACGAGCAGTACTTC,CASSLGDIYEQYF
TRBV29-1,TRBD1,TRBJ1-2,13,-,TGCAGCGCCGCTAGACAGGGGGCACGGGGCTACACCTTC,CSAARQGARGYTF
TRBV7-9,-,TRBJ2-5,15,-,TGTGCCAGCAGCCTCGAATCAGGGAGGAGGCCCACCCAGTACTTC,CASSLESGRRPTQYF
TRBV5-1,-,TRBJ1-1,14,-,TGCGCCAGCAGCCGGAGGGGAGGGGACACTGAAGCTTTCTTT,CASSRRGGDTEAFF
TRBV5-8,TRBD1,TRBJ2-7,17,-,TGTGCCAGCAGCTCGGAAACCCCGGGACAGGGCTTCTACGAGCAGTACTTC,CASSSETPGQGFYEQYF
TRBV9,-,TRBJ2-7,15,-,TGTGCCAGCAGCCCAAGCCAGGGTTTTTCGCGGGAGCAGTACTTC,CASSPSQGFSREQYF
TRBV7-2,TRBD1,TRBJ2-5,14,few,TGTGCCAGCAGCACCGAGGACAGGCAAGAGACCCAGTACTTC,CASSTEDRQETQYF
TRBV13,-,TRBJ2-7,16,-,TGTGCCAGCAGCGGGTCCTTAAGGCAAGGGGCCTACGAGCAGTACTTC,CASSGSLRQGAYEQYF